This passage covers 23 T cell receptor beta chains from one sample sequenced in a study of T cells in Graves' hyperthyroidism and ophthalmopathy. TCR beta CDR3 regions were amplified from RNA transcripts. The HTBI primer set drove a first-round RT-PCR of the TCR CDR3. TCRdb re-derived calls from the multiplex PCR reads in MiXCR, one entry per CDR3 protein. Seen here are 250,000 or so distinct CDR3 sequences, roughly 15% observed once, and the top ten hold 30%. The specimen was blood. The receptors were sampled from a woman in her 50s with Graves' hyperthyroidism that later progressed to Graves' ophthalmopathy.

Only a few counts were recorded for this clonotype. The chain employs TRBV24-1 and TRBJ1-2; TRBD1 aligns across 9 bases. The CDR3 sequence is 15 residues long. Germline V gives CDR1 KGHDR, CDR2 SFDVKD. V shed 4 bases, J shed 2 bases, and the junction held 4 bases outside the gene matches. CDR3 sequence (DNA): TGTGCCACCAGTGACCCCGGGACAGGGAACTATGGCTACACCTTC. Residues: CATSDPGTGNYGYTF.

This clonotype has ten or more counts. This sequence joins TRBV7-8 and TRBJ2-5; 9 nucleotides agree with TRBD1. Trimming cost V 4 bases and J 3 bases; bases outside gene matches: 0. The CDR3 sequence is 13 residues long. Germline loops: CDR1 SGHVS, CDR2 FQNEAQ. CDR3 in amino acids: CASSWTGEETQYF. In DNA form, the CDR3 reads TGTGCCAGCAGCTGGACAGGGGAAGAGACCCAGTACTTC. The whole variable domain, filled in from reference TRBV7-8 and TRBJ2-5, reads GAGVSQSPRYKVAKRGQDVALRCDPISGHVSLFWYQQALGQGPEFLTYFQNEAQLDKSGLPSDRFFAERPEGSVSTLKIQRTQQEDSAVYLCASSWTGEETQYFGPGTRLLVL.

This clonotype has at least ten counts. V gene TRBV28 combines with J gene TRBJ2-3; a possible D gene is TRBD1 (5 bases). V lost 10 bases and J 14 bases, leaving 19 bases between the germline ends. CDR3 length: 11 amino acids. From germline, CDR1 is MDHEN and CDR2 SYDVKM. CDR3 loop: CATKKGIFGYF. CDR3 sequence (DNA): TGTGCCACGAAAAAGGGGATCTTTGGGTATTTT. The whole variable domain, remainder taken from reference TRBV28 and TRBJ2-3, is DVKVTQSSRYLVKRTGEKVFLECVQDMDHENMFWYRQDPGLGLRLIYFSYDVKMKEKGDIPEGYSVSREKKERFSLILESASTNQTSMYLCATKKGIFGYFGPGTRLTVL.

The chain uses TRBV9 and TRBJ2-1, with TRBD2 as a possible D gene (5 bases). This CDR3 has 14 amino acids. Trimming pared 0 bases from V and 10 bases from J, leaving 14 bases between. CDR1 is SGDLS and CDR2 is YYNGEE in the germline V gene. CDR3 in DNA: TGTGCCAGCAGCGTAGATGGTAGTTCTAGCGAGCAGTTCTTC. Its protein is CASSVDGSSSEQFF.

This clonotype was picked up many times. The chain carries TRBV27 and TRBJ1-5; TRBD1 is a possible D gene (6 bases). The germline V and J ends were trimmed by 5 bases and 0 bases, with 11 bases remaining between them. This CDR3 is built from 15 residues. From germline, CDR1 is MNHEY and CDR2 SMNVEV (reference sequence). CDR3 amino acids: CASSGGRYSNQPQHF. DNA of the CDR3: TGTGCCAGCAGTGGGGGGCGATATAGCAATCAGCCCCAGCATTTT.

This chain uses TRBV14 with TRBJ2-7; 9 positions agree with TRBD1. Germline CDR1 SGHDN, CDR2 FVKESK. The CDR3 is 15 residues long. J gave up 7 bases and V 1 base, and 8 bases lay outside the gene matches. As DNA, the CDR3 is TGTGCCAGCAGCCAAGCCCACAGGGGGCTAATAGAGCAGTACTTC. Translating it yields CASSQAHRGLIEQYF.

This clonotype was picked up many times. The chain is built from TRBV27 and TRBJ1-1, with D possibly being TRBD1 (5 bases). This CDR3 has 13 residues. Germline assignment: CDR1 MNHEY and CDR2 SMNVEV (reference sequence). The V and J ends lost 0 bases and 5 bases respectively, with 7 bases between them. The CDR3 is CASSLSGVTEAFF. CDR3 sequence (DNA): TGTGCCAGCAGTTTATCGGGGGTGACTGAAGCTTTCTTT.

This clonotype showed up many times. V is TRBV28 and J is TRBJ1-5; TRBD1 agrees at 8 bases. Germline loops: CDR1 MDHEN, CDR2 SYDVKM. V was pared by 7 bases and J by 9 bases, with 8 bases of the junction left unmatched. This CDR3 spans 13 amino acids. The CDR3 DNA sequence: TGTGCCAGCACCGGGACAGGCAGTAGGCCCCAGCATTTT. It is translated as CASTGTGSRPQHF.

This clonotype was observed many times. The CDR3 region is CASSLAVSSSTDTQYF. Written as DNA, the CDR3 is TGTGCCAGCAGCTTAGCAGTGTCGTCAAGCACAGATACGCAGTATTTT. The J gene is TRBJ2-3, the V gene TRBV7-2; no definite D call. The CDR3 length is 16 residues. V was shortened by 0 bases and J by 0 bases, with 10 bases between the two germline ends. The germline V gene encodes CDR1 SGHTA and CDR2 FQGNSA.

Ten or more counts support this clonotype. The chain is built from TRBV20-1 and TRBJ2-5; no definite D call. Trimming removed 4 bases at V and 5 bases at J, with 8 bases between. The CDR3 runs to 11 residues. CDR1 is DFQATT and CDR2 is SNEGSKA in the germline V gene (reference sequence). Written as DNA, the CDR3 is TGCAGTGCTAATGTGGGGGAGACCCAGTACTTC. This encodes CSANVGETQYF.

This clonotype was seen at least ten times. CDR3 DNA sequence: TGTGCCTGGAACCAGCTTCACTATGAGCAGTTCTTC. This codes for CAWNQLHYEQFF. This chain links TRBV30 with TRBJ2-1; the D is unclear. Germline CDR1 GTSNPN, CDR2 SVGIG (reference sequence). The CDR3 spans 12 residues. V lost 4 bases to trimming and J lost 8 bases, with 12 bases between them.

This clonotype occurred many times. The chain uses TRBV28 and TRBJ2-7; D gene unclear. The CDR3 is 14 amino acids. V lost 7 bases and J 3 bases, leaving 16 bases between the germline ends. Per the germline V gene, CDR1 is MDHEN and CDR2 is SYDVKM. The CDR3 reads CASTSTVGGYEQYF. CDR3 bases: TGTGCCAGCACCTCAACCGTCGGCGGCTACGAGCAGTACTTC. Full variable domain (outside the CDR3, taken from reference TRBV28 and TRBJ2-7): DVKVTQSSRYLVKRTGEKVFLECVQDMDHENMFWYRQDPGLGLRLIYFSYDVKMKEKGDIPEGYSVSREKKERFSLILESASTNQTSMYLCASTSTVGGYEQYFGPGTRLTVT.

The sample holds many counts of this clonotype. The chain has TRBV28 and TRBJ1-1; D gene ambiguous. The CDR3 has 15 amino acids. CDR1 is MDHEN and CDR2 is SYDVKM in the germline V gene. Trimming pared 2 bases from V and 2 bases from J, leaving 12 bases between. The CDR3 here is CASSLAPRLNTEAFF. The CDR3 DNA follows: TGTGCCAGCAGTTTAGCTCCAAGACTAAACACTGAAGCTTTCTTT.

In this sample, this clonotype turned up a few times. This chain connects TRBV6-1 to TRBJ1-6, with D perhaps matching TRBD1 (6 bases). V was shortened by 6 bases and J by 3 bases, with 12 bases between the two germline ends. The CDR3 sequence is 15 residues long. CDR1 is MNHNS and CDR2 is SASEGT in the germline V gene. The CDR3 loop is CASSGGLLYNSPLHF. CDR3 coding DNA: TGTGCCAGCAGCGGGGGCTTACTCTATAATTCACCCCTCCACTTT.

A note on this clonotype: One base away lies a much larger clone, so this may be a sequencing read error. V and J are TRBV11-1 and TRBJ1-5, with D maybe TRBD1 (5 bases). CDR1 is SGHAT, CDR2 FQDESV, per germline (reference sequence). The CDR3 is 20 amino acids. The CDR3 sequence: CASSEPQLVLRGVSNQPRHF. The DNA of the CDR3 is TGTGCCAGCAGCGAACCCCAGTTAGTACTCCGGGGGGTTAGCAATCAGCCCCGGCATTTT.

In its sample, this clonotype was seen a few times. The V call is TRBV20-1, the J call TRBJ2-3; 10 bases map to TRBD2. Per germline, CDR1 DFQATT and CDR2 SNEGSKA (reference sequence). V lost 3 bases, J lost 5 bases, and 14 bases stayed unmatched. The CDR3 contains 17 residues. This CDR3 is CSASAAGGPIGGDTQYF. Here the CDR3 DNA reads TGCAGTGCTAGTGCAGCGGGAGGGCCGATCGGTGGAGATACGCAGTATTTT.

This clonotype was seen only a few times. The chain couples TRBV24-1 to TRBJ2-3; the match to TRBD2 covers 10 bases. CDR3 size: 16 residues. In germline, CDR1 is KGHDR, CDR2 SFDVKD. The ends lost 0 bases at V and 4 bases at J; junction bases unmatched: 3. This CDR3 is CATSDLETSGADTQYF. CDR3 bases: TGTGCCACCAGTGATTTGGAAACTAGCGGGGCAGATACGCAGTATTTT.

The CDR3 protein is CSARDFGGQPQHF. Written as DNA, the CDR3 is TGCAGTGCTAGAGATTTTGGAGGTCAGCCCCAGCATTTT. This rearrangement joins TRBV20-1 to TRBJ1-5; D is ambiguous. This CDR3 contains 13 residues. The V end was cut by 0 bases, the J end by 6 bases, with 9 bases between. Germline V CDR1 and CDR2: DFQATT, SNEGSKA (reference sequence).

The J gene is TRBJ2-3, the V gene TRBV5-4, with D tentatively TRBD2 (6 bases). Looked up from germline, CDR1 is SGHNT and CDR2 is YYREEE (reference sequence). CDR3 length: 15 residues. V gave up 2 bases and J gave up 0 bases, with 10 bases separating them. CDR3 loop: CASSFLSGSTDTQYF. In DNA, the CDR3 is TGTGCCAGCAGCTTTCTGAGCGGGAGCACAGATACGCAGTATTTT.

This clonotype came up many times. V and J are TRBV7-9 and TRBJ2-3; D unresolved. Trimming took 6 bases from V and 0 from J, leaving 7 bases between them. The V gene's germline CDR1 is SEHNR and CDR2 FQNEAQ (reference sequence). The CDR3 spans 13 residues. CDR3 sequence reads: CASSSTSTDTQYF. CDR3 DNA: TGTGCCAGCAGTTCAACTAGCACAGATACGCAGTATTTT.

This clonotype came up many times. The V call is TRBV2, the J call TRBJ2-7; D unresolved. V lost 8 bases and J lost 0, with 14 bases in between. CDR1 is SNHLY and CDR2 is FYNNEI in the germline V gene. CDR3 length equals 14 residues. CDR3 region: CASGDIETSYEQYF. CDR3 sequence (DNA): TGTGCCAGCGGAGACATCGAGACCTCCTACGAGCAGTACTTC.

This clonotype was found many times. This sequence joins TRBV20-1 and TRBJ2-1; D possibly uses TRBD1 or TRBD2 (5 bases each). Trimming cost V 0 bases and J 9 bases, with 18 bases left between them. This CDR3 is 15 amino acids long. Germline V lookup: CDR1 DFQATT, CDR2 SNEGSKA (reference sequence). The CDR3 DNA reads TGCAGTGCTAGAGACCCCGGGCTGACGAGGGGTGAGCAGTTCTTC. Residues: CSARDPGLTRGEQFF.

This clonotype appeared many times. The chain has TRBV12-3 or TRBV12-4 and TRBJ1-5; 8 bases match TRBD1. The CDR3 consists of 14 residues. V was clipped by 5 bases and J by 9 bases; unmatched bases: 9. CDR3 amino acids: CASSTRTGIGPQHF. The CDR3 DNA follows: TGTGCCAGCAGTACTAGGACAGGGATAGGGCCCCAGCATTTT.